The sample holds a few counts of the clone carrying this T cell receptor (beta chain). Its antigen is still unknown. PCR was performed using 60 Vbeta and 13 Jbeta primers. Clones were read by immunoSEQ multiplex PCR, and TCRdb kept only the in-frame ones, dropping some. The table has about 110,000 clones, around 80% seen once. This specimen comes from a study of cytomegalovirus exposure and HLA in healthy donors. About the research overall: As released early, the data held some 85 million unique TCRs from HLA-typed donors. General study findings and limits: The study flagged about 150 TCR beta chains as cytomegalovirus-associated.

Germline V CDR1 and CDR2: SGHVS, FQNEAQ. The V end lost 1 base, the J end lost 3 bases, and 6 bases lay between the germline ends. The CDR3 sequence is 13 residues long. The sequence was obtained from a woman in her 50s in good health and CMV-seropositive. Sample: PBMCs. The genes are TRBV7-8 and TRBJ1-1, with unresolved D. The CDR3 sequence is CASSLGLYTEAFF. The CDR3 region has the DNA TGTGCCAGCAGCTTAGGGCTCTACACTGAAGCTTTCTTT.